This TCR beta chain was sequenced for a study of Ad26.COV2.S vaccination and SARS-CoV-2 variants. Profiling relied on immunoSEQ multiplex PCR, and the TCRdb table lists in-frame clones only, not all of them. The sample holds about 500,000 clones; 89% are singletons and the top ten take 1.7%. This clone was seen only once. Its cognate antigen is unknown. As to treatment: around 19 received Ad26.COV2.S at low or high dose, single or two shots; 5 received placebo; per-sample allocation not given. Day 63 following the first vaccine or placebo injection was when the samples were taken. Vaccination used an Ad26 vector expressing Wuhan-strain SARS-CoV-2 spike. General observations from the study: Substantial response breadth was reportedly seen for spike-specific CD8+ and CD4+ T cells after vaccination. People who got the vaccine or the placebo had similar non-spike TCR breadth.

This CDR3 has 17 amino acids. The V gene end was trimmed by 5 bases and the J gene end by 1 base; junction bases not matched to a gene: 5. The germline V gene encodes CDR1 SEHNR and CDR2 FQNEAQ (reference sequence). Sequences were derived from peripheral blood, sampled in a trial of Ad26.COV2.S vaccine versus placebo. The chain carries TRBV7-9 and TRBJ2-2, with TRBD2 matching 12 bases. The clonotype was recovered from a person aged 18-65 years who received the Ad26.COV2.S COVID-19 vaccine or a placebo. CDR3 loop: CASSRPTSGGNTGELFF. The CDR3 nucleotides are TGTGCCAGCAGCCGGCCGACTAGCGGGGGGAACACCGGGGAGCTGTTTTTT.